One sample yielded the 8 T cell receptor beta chains listed below, sequenced in a study of T cell changes during pregnancy in multiple sclerosis. Assay: immunoSEQ multiplex PCR; the TCRdb copy retains only in-frame clones and omits some. The data show about 100,000 clones, about 90% seen once. The sequences come from peripheral blood, collected after pregnancy. The receptors derive from a female donor with multiple sclerosis, enrolled in a pregnancy study.

The chain is built from TRBV4-3 and TRBJ1-2, with D possibly matching TRBD1 (6 bases). The V end was cut by 0 bases, the J end by 3 bases, with 17 bases between. The CDR3 runs 17 residues. The V gene's germline CDR1 is LGHNA and CDR2 YSLEER. CDR3 nucleotides: TGCGCCAGCAGCCAAGATTGGACAGTGAGTAGTGACTATGGCTACACCTTC. Translating it yields CASSQDWTVSSDYGYTF.

The genes are TRBV10-1 and TRBJ2-7, with D tentatively TRBD2 (6 bases). Germline assignment: CDR1 WNHNN and CDR2 SYGVQD (reference sequence). The CDR3 loop spans 14 amino acids. The CDR3 loop is CGKLGEAESYEQYF. CDR3 DNA sequence: TGCGGGAAATTAGGGGAGGCAGAAAGCTACGAGCAGTACTTC.

This clone was seen just once. The genes are TRBV5-1 and TRBJ2-5, with 11 bases identical to TRBD2. CDR1 and CDR2 from the germline V gene are SGHRS and YFSETQ. With 3 bases clipped from V and 2 bases from J, the junction kept 3 bases outside the gene matches. The CDR3 totals 15 residues. CDR3 loop: CASSSGTSGQETQYF. DNA for the CDR3: TGCGCCAGCAGCTCCGGGACTAGCGGACAAGAGACCCAGTACTTC.

V usage is TRBV5-1 and J usage is TRBJ2-1, with a weak D call TRBD2 (5 bases). The length of the CDR3 is 14 residues. V gave up 0 bases and J gave up 7 bases, with 11 bases separating them. Germline CDR1 is SGHRS and CDR2 is YFSETQ. The CDR3 DNA is TGCGCCAGCAGCTTGGCGGGTTCGGGGAATGAGCAGTTCTTC. Amino acids: CASSLAGSGNEQFF.

The gene calls are TRBV4-3 and TRBJ1-1; D remains unclear. The V end was cut by 8 bases, the J end by 0 bases, with 13 bases between. The V gene's germline CDR1 is LGHNA and CDR2 YSLEER. The CDR3 runs to 14 residues. CDR3 DNA: TGCGCCAGCTCCTCTTCGGTCCTGAACACTGAAGCTTTCTTT. Its protein product is CASSSSVLNTEAFF.

The chain links TRBV4-3 to TRBJ1-2; no definite D call. Germline CDR1 LGHNA, CDR2 YSLEER. V lost 0 bases, J lost 8 bases, and 16 bases lay in between. The CDR3 totals 15 residues. CDR3 sequence reads: CASSQDIESGEGYTF. For the CDR3, the DNA is TGCGCCAGCAGCCAAGATATTGAGAGTGGGGAGGGCTACACCTTC.

The chain joins TRBV19 to TRBJ2-2; TRBD2 is a possible D gene (5 bases). Deletions cut 3 bases from V and 6 bases from J, with 14 bases between. The CDR3 runs to 15 residues. Germline CDR1 LNHDA, CDR2 SQIVND (reference sequence). This chain's CDR3 is CASSIPLGSAGELFF. The CDR3 region has the DNA TGTGCCAGTAGTATCCCCCTGGGGAGTGCCGGGGAGCTGTTTTTT.

The V gene is TRBV5-6, the J gene TRBJ1-3; D gene uncertain. The CDR3 sequence is 14 residues long. Trimming cost V 7 bases and J 0 bases, with 11 bases left between them. CDR1 is SGHDT and CDR2 is YYEEEE in the germline V gene. CDR3 loop: CASAVGNSGNTIYF. CDR3 DNA sequence: TGTGCCAGCGCAGTTGGCAACTCTGGAAACACCATATATTTT.